The TCR beta chain under discussion was sequenced for a study of blood T cell repertoires in COVID-19. Across the whole study: The origin of the acute and convalescent COVID-19 samples was the United States, Italy and Spain.

V gave up 7 bases and J gave up 2 bases; unmatched junction bases: 5. The CDR3 covers 13 residues. TCRdb's copy holds only in-frame clones and misses some; the assay was immunoSEQ multiplex PCR. This sample carries around 200,000 clones, about 86% of them seen once, and the ten largest clones take over 2%. The genes are TRBV12-3 or TRBV12-4 and TRBJ2-7; 7 bases fit TRBD1. Sequenced sample: peripheral blood. This sequence originates from a human donor with acute or convalescent COVID-19. The donor label of this sample is uncertain. The CDR3 reads CASTLGQTYEQYF. For the CDR3, the DNA is TGTGCCAGCACCCTGGGACAGACCTACGAGCAGTACTTC.